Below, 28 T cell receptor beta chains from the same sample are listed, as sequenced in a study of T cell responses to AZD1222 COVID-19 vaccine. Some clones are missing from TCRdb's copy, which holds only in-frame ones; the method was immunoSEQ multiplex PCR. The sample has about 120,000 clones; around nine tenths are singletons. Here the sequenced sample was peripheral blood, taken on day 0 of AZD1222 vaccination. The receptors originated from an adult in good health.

CDR3: CASSRQRGETQYF. The CDR3 DNA reads TGTGCCAGCAGTCGTCAGAGGGGAGAGACCCAGTACTTC. The chain joins TRBV7-2 to TRBJ2-5; the D gene could be TRBD1 or TRBD2 (5 bases each). The ends were cut back, 6 bases at V and 4 bases at J, with 12 bases in the middle. The CDR3 runs to 13 residues. Germline-derived CDR1 and CDR2 are SGHTA and FQGNSA. The full variable domain, with the rest looked up from reference TRBV7-2 and TRBJ2-5, is GAGVSQSPSNKVTEKGKDVELRCDPISGHTALYWYRQSLGQGLEFLIYFQGNSAPDKSGLPSDRFSAERTGGSVSTLTIQRTQQEDSAVYLCASSRQRGETQYFGPGTRLLVL.

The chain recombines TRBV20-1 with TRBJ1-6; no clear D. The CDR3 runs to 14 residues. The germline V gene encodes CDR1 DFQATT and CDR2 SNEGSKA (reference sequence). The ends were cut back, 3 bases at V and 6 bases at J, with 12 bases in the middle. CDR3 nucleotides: TGCAGTGCTAGTTCCGGGGAGAGTAATTCACCCCTCCACTTT. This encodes CSASSGESNSPLHF.

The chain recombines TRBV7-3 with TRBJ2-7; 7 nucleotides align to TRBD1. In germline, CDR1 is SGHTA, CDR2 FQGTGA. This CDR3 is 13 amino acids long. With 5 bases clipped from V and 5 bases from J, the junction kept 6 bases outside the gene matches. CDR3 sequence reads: CASSRGQGDEQYF. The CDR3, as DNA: TGTGCCAGCAGCAGGGGGCAGGGTGACGAGCAGTACTTC. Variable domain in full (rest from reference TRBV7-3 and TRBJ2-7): GAGVSQTPSNKVTEKGKYVELRCDPISGHTALYWYRQSLGQGPEFLIYFQGTGAADDSGLPNDRFFAVRPEGSVSTLKIQRTERGDSAVYLCASSRGQGDEQYFGPGTRLTVT.

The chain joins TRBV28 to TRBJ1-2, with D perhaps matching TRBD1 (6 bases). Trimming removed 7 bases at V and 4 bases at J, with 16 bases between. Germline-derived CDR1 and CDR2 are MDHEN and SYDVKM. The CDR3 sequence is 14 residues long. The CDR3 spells CASIGQPIGYGYTF. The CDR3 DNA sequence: TGTGCCAGCATCGGACAGCCTATAGGCTATGGCTACACCTTC.

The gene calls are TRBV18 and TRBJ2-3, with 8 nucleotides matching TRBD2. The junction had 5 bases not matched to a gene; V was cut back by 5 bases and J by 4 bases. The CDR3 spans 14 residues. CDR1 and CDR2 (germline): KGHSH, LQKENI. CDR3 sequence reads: CASSRSAGADTQYF. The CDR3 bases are TGTGCCAGCTCAAGGTCAGCGGGAGCAGATACGCAGTATTTT.

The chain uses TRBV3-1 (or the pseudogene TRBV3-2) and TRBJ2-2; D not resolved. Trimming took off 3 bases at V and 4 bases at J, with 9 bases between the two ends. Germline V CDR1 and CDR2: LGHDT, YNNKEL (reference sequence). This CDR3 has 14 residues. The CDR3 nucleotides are TGTGCCAGCAGCCACCGGACCGGCACCGGGGAGCTGTTTTTT. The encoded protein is CASSHRTGTGELFF.

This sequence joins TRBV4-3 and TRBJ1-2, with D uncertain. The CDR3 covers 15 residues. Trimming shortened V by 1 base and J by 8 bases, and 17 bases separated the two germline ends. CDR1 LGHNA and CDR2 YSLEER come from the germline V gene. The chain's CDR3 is CASSQGSGGDRGYTF. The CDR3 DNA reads TGCGCCAGCAGCCAAGGGTCCGGAGGCGACCGCGGCTACACCTTC.

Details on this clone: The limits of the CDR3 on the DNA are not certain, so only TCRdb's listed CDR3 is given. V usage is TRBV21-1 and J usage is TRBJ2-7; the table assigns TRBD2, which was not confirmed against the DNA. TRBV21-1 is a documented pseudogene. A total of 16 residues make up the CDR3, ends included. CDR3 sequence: CASSKVGSGSSTEQYF.

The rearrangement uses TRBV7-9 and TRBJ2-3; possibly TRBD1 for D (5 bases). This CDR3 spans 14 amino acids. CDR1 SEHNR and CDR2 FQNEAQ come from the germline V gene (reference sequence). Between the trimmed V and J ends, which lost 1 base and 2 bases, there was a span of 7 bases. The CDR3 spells CASSLVRVTDTQYF. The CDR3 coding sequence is TGTGCCAGCAGCTTAGTCAGGGTCACAGATACGCAGTATTTT.

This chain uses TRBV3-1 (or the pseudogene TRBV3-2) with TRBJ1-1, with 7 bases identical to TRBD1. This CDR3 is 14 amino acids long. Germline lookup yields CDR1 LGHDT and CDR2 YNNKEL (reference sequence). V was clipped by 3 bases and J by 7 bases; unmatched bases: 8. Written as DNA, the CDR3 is TGTGCCAGCAGCCACCTCGGACAGGTTGATGAAGCTTTCTTT. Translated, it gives CASSHLGQVDEAFF.

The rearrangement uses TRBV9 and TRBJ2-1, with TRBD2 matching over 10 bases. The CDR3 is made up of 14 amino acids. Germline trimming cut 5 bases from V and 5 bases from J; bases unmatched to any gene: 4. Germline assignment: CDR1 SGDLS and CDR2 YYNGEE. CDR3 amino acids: CASSRSGRNNEQFF. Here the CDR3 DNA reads TGTGCCAGCAGTCGTAGCGGGAGGAACAATGAGCAGTTCTTC. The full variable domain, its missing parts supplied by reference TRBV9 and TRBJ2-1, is DSGVTQTPKHLITATGQRVTLRCSPRSGDLSVYWYQQSLDQGLQFLIQYYNGEERAKGNILERFSAQQFPDLHSELNLSSLELGDSALYFCASSRSGRNNEQFFGPGTRLTVL.

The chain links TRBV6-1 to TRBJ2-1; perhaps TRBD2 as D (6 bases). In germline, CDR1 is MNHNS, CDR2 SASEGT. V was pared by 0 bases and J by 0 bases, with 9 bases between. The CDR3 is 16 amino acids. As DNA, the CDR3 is TGTGCCAGCAGTGAAGCCCTAGCGAGCTCCTACAATGAGCAGTTCTTC. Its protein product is CASSEALASSYNEQFF.

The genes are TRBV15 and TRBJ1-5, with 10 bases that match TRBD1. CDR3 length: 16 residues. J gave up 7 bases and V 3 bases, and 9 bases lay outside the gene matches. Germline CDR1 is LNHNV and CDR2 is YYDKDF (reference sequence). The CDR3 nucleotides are TGTGCCACCAGCAGCCGGGACAGGGGTACGGGGCAGCCCCAGCATTTT. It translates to CATSSRDRGTGQPQHF. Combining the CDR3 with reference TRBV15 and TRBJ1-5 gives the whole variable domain DAMVIQNPRYQVTQFGKPVTLSCSQTLNHNVMYWYQQKSSQAPKLLFHYYDKDFNNEADTPDNFQSRRPNTSFCFLDIRSPGLGDTAMYLCATSSRDRGTGQPQHFGDGTRLSIL.

CDR3 in amino acids: CASSRTLNTEAFF. The CDR3 DNA is TGTGCCAGCAGTCGAACATTGAACACTGAAGCTTTCTTT. This rearrangement joins TRBV6-2 or TRBV6-3 to TRBJ1-1; no clear D. The CDR3 consists of 13 residues. Germline values: CDR1 MNHEY, CDR2 SVGEGT. Trimming removed 5 bases from V and 0 bases from J, with 7 bases in between.

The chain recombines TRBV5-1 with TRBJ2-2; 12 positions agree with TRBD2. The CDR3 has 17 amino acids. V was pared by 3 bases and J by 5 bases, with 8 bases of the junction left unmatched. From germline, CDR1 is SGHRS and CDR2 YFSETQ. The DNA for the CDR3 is TGCGCCAGCAGCTCCCAAACTAGCGGGAGGAAGACCGGGGAGCTGTTTTTT. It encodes CASSSQTSGRKTGELFF.

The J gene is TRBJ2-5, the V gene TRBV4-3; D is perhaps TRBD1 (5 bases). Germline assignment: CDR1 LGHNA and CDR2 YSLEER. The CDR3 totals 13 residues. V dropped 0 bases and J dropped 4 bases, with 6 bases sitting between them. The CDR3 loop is CASSQDRAETQYF. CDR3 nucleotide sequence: TGCGCCAGCAGCCAAGACAGGGCAGAGACCCAGTACTTC.

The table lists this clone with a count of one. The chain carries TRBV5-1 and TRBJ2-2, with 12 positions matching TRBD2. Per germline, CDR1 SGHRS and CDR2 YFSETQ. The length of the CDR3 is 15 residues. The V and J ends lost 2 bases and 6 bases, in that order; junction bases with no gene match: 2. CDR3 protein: CASSFLAGGAGELFF. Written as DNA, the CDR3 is TGCGCCAGCAGCTTCCTAGCGGGAGGGGCCGGGGAGCTGTTTTTT.

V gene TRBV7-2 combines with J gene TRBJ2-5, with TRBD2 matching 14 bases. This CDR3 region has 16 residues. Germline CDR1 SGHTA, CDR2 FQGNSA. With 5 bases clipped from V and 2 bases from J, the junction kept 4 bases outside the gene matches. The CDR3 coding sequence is TGTGCCAGCAGCATAGGACTAGCGGGAGGTCAAGAGACCCAGTACTTC. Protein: CASSIGLAGGQETQYF.

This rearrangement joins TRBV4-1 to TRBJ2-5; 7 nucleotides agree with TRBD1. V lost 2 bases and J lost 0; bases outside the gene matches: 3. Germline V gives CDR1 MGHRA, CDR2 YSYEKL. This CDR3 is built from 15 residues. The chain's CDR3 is CASSQKDRDQETQYF. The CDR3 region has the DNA TGCGCCAGCAGCCAAAAAGACAGGGACCAAGAGACCCAGTACTTC.

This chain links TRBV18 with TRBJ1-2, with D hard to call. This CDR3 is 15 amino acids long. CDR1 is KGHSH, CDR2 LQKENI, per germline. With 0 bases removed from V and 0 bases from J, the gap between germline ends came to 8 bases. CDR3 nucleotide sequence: TGTGCCAGCTCACCACCACACGACGCTAACTATGGCTACACCTTC. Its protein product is CASSPPHDANYGYTF.

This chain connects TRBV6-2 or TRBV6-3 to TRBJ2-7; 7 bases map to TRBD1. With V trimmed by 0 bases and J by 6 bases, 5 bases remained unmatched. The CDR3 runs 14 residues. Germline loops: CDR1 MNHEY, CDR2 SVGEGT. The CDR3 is CASSYSTGPSEQYF. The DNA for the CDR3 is TGTGCCAGCAGTTACTCGACAGGGCCCAGCGAGCAGTACTTC.

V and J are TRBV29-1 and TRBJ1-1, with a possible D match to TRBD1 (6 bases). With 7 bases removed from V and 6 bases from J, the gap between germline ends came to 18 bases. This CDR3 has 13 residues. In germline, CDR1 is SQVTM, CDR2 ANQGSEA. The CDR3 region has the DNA TGCAGCGGGGGGGCAGGGGTCGGCTCTGAAGCTTTCTTT. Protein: CSGGAGVGSEAFF.

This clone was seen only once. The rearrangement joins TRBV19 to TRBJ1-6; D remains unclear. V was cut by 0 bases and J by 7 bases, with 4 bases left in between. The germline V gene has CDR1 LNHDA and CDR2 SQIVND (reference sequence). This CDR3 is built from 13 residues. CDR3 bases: TGTGCCAGTAGTATAGATCGGAATTCACCCCTCCACTTT. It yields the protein CASSIDRNSPLHF.

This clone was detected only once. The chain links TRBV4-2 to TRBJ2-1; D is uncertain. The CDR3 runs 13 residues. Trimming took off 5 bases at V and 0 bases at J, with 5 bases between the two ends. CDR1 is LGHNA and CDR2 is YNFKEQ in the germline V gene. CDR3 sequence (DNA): TGTGCCAGCAGCGAGAGCTCCTACAATGAGCAGTTCTTC. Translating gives CASSESSYNEQFF.

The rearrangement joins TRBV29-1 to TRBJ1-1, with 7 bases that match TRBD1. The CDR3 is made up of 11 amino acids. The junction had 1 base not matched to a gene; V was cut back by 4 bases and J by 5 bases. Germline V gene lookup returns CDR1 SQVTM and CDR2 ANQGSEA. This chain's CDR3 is CSVAQGTEAFF. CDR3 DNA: TGCAGCGTTGCACAGGGGACTGAAGCTTTCTTT.

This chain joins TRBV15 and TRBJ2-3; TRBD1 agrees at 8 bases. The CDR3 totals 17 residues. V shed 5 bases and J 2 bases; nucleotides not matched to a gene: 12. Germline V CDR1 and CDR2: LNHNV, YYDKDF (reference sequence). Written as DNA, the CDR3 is TGTGCCACCAGCGGCACCCATCAGGGGGCCTCCACAGATACGCAGTATTTT. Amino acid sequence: CATSGTHQGASTDTQYF.

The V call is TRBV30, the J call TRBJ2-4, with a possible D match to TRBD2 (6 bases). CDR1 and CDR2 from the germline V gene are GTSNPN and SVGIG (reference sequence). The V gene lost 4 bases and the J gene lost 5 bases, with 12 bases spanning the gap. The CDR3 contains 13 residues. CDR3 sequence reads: CAWKGERENIQYF. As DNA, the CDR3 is TGTGCCTGGAAAGGAGAGCGGGAAAACATTCAGTACTTC.

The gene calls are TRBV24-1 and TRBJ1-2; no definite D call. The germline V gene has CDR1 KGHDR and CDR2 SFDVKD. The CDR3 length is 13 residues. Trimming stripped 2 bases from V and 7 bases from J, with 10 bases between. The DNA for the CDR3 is TGTGCCACCAGTGATTCGTCAGTGTTTGGCTACACCTTC. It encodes CATSDSSVFGYTF.